This TCR beta chain emerged from a study of T cell clonality in common variable immunodeficiency. Study-wide findings and caveats: Common variable immunodeficiency TCR beta sequences reportedly had fewer deletions and N-nucleotide insertions.

The germline gives CDR1 ENHRY, CDR2 SYGVKD. V gave up 4 bases and J gave up 8 bases; unmatched junction bases: 6. CDR3 length: 14 residues. Patients and controls were mostly of Caucasian heritage. At least ten counts were recorded for this clone. Its antigen is not known. The read halts 3 residues ahead of the CDR3 end, with the missing end drawn from the germline J gene. The protocol was immunoSEQ multiplex PCR, while the TCRdb copy is restricted to in-frame clones and leaves out a portion. The sample yields roughly 30,000 clones, without any singletons. What was sequenced was peripheral blood mononuclear cells. The V call is TRBV10-3, the J call TRBJ2-3; 10 nucleotides match TRBD1. The receptor comes from a human donor with common variable immunodeficiency. The CDR3 region is CAISVDRGGSTQYF. Partial CDR3 DNA: TGTGCCATCAGTGTGGACAGGGGGGGCAGTACG.